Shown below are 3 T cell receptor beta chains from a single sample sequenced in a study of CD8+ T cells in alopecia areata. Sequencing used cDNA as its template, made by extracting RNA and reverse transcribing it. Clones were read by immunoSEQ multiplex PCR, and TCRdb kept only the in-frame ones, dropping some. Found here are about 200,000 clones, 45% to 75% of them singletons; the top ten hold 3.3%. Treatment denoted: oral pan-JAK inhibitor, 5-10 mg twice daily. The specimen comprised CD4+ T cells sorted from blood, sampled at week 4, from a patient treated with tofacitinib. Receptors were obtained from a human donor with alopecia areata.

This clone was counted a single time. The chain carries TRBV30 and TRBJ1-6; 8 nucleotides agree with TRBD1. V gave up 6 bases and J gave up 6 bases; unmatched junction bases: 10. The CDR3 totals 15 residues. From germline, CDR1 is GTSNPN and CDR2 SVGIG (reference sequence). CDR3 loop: CACVDRGLFNSPLHF. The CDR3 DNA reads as TGTGCCTGCGTCGACAGGGGCCTCTTTAATTCACCCCTCCACTTT.

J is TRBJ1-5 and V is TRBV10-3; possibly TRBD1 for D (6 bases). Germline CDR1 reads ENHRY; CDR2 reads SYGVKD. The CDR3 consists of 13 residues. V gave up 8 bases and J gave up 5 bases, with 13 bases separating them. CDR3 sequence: CAIGYREYQPQHF. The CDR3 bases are TGTGCCATCGGGTACAGGGAGTATCAGCCCCAGCATTTT.

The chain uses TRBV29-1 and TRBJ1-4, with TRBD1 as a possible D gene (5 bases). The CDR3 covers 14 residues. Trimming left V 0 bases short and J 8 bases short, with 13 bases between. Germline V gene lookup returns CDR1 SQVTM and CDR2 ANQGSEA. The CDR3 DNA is TGCAGCGTTGAAGATGGACTCGGACAAGAAAAACTGTTTTTT. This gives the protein CSVEDGLGQEKLFF.